Listed here is a single TCR beta chain. The sample belongs to a study of blood T cell repertoires in COVID-19. Across the whole study: Samples came from the United States, Italy and Spain, spanning acute and convalescent COVID-19.

Authors' processing steps: Estimated nucleated cell counts came from reference gene primer amplification. Profiled with immunoSEQ multiplex PCR; TCRdb holds only in-frame clones, not every one. The V and J calls and clone size were taken over from that table, and D and trimming were inferred from the DNA. The sample comprises about 50,000 clones, approximately 91% of which are singletons, and about 8.9% rests with the top ten. This clonotype originated in a woman aged 80 or older with acute or convalescent COVID-19. The sample taken for sequencing was peripheral blood.

CDR3 DNA sequence: TGCGCCAGCAGCTCCCATTTTTCGGGGGTCTCGGAAAAACTGTTTTTT. Protein sequence: CASSSHFSGVSEKLFF. V is TRBV5-1 and J is TRBJ1-4, with D possibly matching TRBD1 (5 bases). Germline V gene data show CDR1 as SGHRS and CDR2 as YFSETQ. V was cut by 3 bases and J by 8 bases, with 20 bases left in between. CDR3 length equals 16 residues.